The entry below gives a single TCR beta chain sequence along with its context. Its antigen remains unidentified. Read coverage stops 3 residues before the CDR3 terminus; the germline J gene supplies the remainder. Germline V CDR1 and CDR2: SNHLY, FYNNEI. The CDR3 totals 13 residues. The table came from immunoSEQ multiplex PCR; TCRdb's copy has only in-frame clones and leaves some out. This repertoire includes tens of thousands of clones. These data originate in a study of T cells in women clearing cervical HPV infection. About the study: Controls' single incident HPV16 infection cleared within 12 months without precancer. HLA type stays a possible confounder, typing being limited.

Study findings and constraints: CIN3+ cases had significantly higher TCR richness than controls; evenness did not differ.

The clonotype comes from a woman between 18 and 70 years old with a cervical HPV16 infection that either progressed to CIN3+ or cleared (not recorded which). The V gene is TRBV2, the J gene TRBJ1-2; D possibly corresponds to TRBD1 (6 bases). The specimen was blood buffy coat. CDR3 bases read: TGTGCCAGCAGCGCAGGGGTTGGTTCTAGC. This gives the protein CASSAGVGSS. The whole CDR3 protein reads CASSAGVGSSYTF.